This is a list of T cell receptor beta chains from one sample in a study of blood T cell repertoires in COVID-19. The repertoire was sequenced with immunoSEQ multiplex PCR; TCRdb's copy has only in-frame clones and lacks some. The sample has 110,000 to 150,000 clones; 86% are singletons. Sequenced: PBMCs or T cells enriched from blood (not recorded which). The receptor set was obtained from a man aged 50 to 60 who had recovered from COVID-19. The CDR3 runs from the conserved cysteine through the conserved F or W. Each record gives: D gene, V gene, clone size, J gene, CDR3 protein, CDR3 DNA. D genes are given only for firm matches. Expanded clones get a size class; other rows say once, few or many, or leave the size out.

NA	TRBV28	NA	TRBJ1-2	CASSPGGGTSNYGYTF	TGTGCCAGCAGCCCGGGCGGGGGCACTTCTAACTATGGCTACACCTTC
TRBD2	TRBV27	NA	TRBJ2-3	CASSSPLRGGAPSTDTQYF	TGTGCCAGCAGCTCCCCGTTGCGCGGGGGGGCTCCAAGCACAGATACGCAGTATTTT
TRBD2	TRBV28	once	TRBJ2-3	CASSLPTSGFTDTQYF	TGTGCCAGCAGTCTCCCGACTAGCGGGTTCACAGATACGCAGTATTTT
NA	TRBV27	NA	TRBJ2-7	CASSLNWQVSYEQYF	TGTGCCAGCAGTTTGAACTGGCAGGTCTCCTACGAGCAGTACTTC
NA	TRBV11-2	NA	TRBJ2-4	CASSLDWGGENIQYF	TGTGCCAGCAGCTTAGACTGGGGAGGAGAAAACATTCAGTACTTC
NA	TRBV6-5	NA	TRBJ1-4	CASSYSHLGSEKLFF	TGTGCCAGCAGTTACTCCCACTTAGGGAGTGAAAAACTGTTTTTT
NA	TRBV19	NA	TRBJ1-4	CASRTRARSTNEKLFF	TGTGCCAGTAGAACGAGGGCACGATCAACTAATGAAAAACTGTTTTTT
NA	TRBV6-5	NA	TRBJ2-7	CASSRGAGNEQYF	TGTGCCAGCAGTCGGGGGGCTGGGAACGAGCAGTACTTC
NA	TRBV18	NA	TRBJ2-1	CASSPPAGADVSYNEQFF	TGTGCCAGCTCACCACCGGCTGGAGCGGATGTTTCCTACAATGAGCAGTTCTTC
NA	TRBV6-5	NA	TRBJ1-1	CASSYSDRTEAFF	TGTGCCAGCAGTTACTCCGACAGGACTGAAGCTTTCTTT
TRBD1	TRBV28	NA	TRBJ2-2	CASKRDRVGSGELFF	TGTGCCAGCAAAAGAGACAGGGTGGGATCCGGGGAGCTGTTTTTT
NA	TRBV2	NA	TRBJ2-2	CASIRLGVGELFF	TGTGCCAGCATTCGACTAGGCGTCGGGGAGCTGTTTTTT
NA	TRBV27	once	TRBJ2-4	CASSLSGAGAKNIQYF	TGTGCCAGCAGTTTATCGGGAGCGGGAGCCAAAAACATTCAGTACTTC
NA	TRBV27	NA	TRBJ1-6	CASSLGGPGNSPLHF	TGTGCCAGCAGTTTGGGGGGGCCGGGGAATTCACCCCTCCACTTT
NA	TRBV24-1	NA	TRBJ1-5	CATSASGWANQPQHF	TGTGCCACCAGTGCTTCAGGGTGGGCCAATCAGCCCCAGCATTTT
TRBD2	TRBV5-1	NA	TRBJ2-3	CASSLPGLATADTQYF	TGCGCCAGCAGCTTACCGGGACTAGCGACCGCGGATACGCAGTATTTT
NA	TRBV9	NA	TRBJ2-5	CASSVDGGRLETQYF	TGTGCCAGCAGCGTAGACGGGGGGCGCTTAGAGACCCAGTACTTC
NA	TRBV12-3/TRBV12-4	NA	TRBJ1-3	CASSLREGNTIYF	TGTGCCAGCAGTTTGAGAGAAGGAAACACCATATATTTT
NA	TRBV11-2	NA	TRBJ2-3	CASREGDTQYF	TGTGCCAGCAGGGAGGGGGATACGCAGTATTTT
TRBD2	TRBV6-6	NA	TRBJ2-2	CASSRPTLAPNTGELFF	TGTGCCAGCAGTCGGCCGACACTAGCGCCGAACACCGGGGAGCTGTTTTTT
TRBD1	TRBV7-2	NA	TRBJ1-1	CASSFRQGNTEAFF	TGTGCCAGCAGCTTTAGACAGGGGAACACTGAAGCTTTCTTT
TRBD2	TRBV5-1	NA	TRBJ2-5	CASSLLGLAGTIQETQYF	TGCGCCAGCAGCTTGTTAGGTCTAGCGGGGACTATTCAAGAGACCCAGTACTTC
TRBD1	TRBV27	NA	TRBJ2-5	CASSFLSRRQGVQETQYF	TGTGCCAGCAGTTTTCTAAGTCGCCGACAGGGTGTGCAAGAGACCCAGTACTTC
NA	TRBV30	NA	TRBJ2-1	CAWKMGSSSYNEQFF	TGTGCCTGGAAGATGGGTAGCAGCTCCTACAATGAGCAGTTCTTC
NA	TRBV19	NA	TRBJ1-4	CASSSPGTNEKLFF	TGTGCCAGTAGTAGTCCAGGGACTAATGAAAAACTGTTTTTT
TRBD1	TRBV14	NA	TRBJ2-7	CASSRDRAYEQYF	TGTGCCAGCAGCCGGGACAGGGCCTACGAGCAGTACTTC
TRBD1	TRBV2	NA	TRBJ2-3	CASSVDREDTQYF	TGTGCCAGCAGTGTGGACAGGGAAGATACGCAGTATTTT
NA	TRBV6-2/TRBV6-3	NA	TRBJ2-4	CASSLPTVNIQYF	TGTGCCAGCAGTTTACCGACAGTCAACATTCAGTACTTC
TRBD2	TRBV3-1/TRBV3-2	NA	TRBJ2-1	CASSQGLAGANEQFF	TGTGCCAGCAGCCAGGGGCTAGCGGGAGCGAATGAGCAGTTCTTC
NA	TRBV19	NA	TRBJ1-5	CASSFAGRGRYQPQHF	TGTGCCAGTAGTTTCGCAGGGAGAGGGAGGTATCAGCCCCAGCATTTT
TRBD2	TRBV7-6	NA	TRBJ2-3	CASSLEGGGETDTQYF	TGTGCCAGCAGCTTAGAGGGCGGGGGGGAGACAGATACGCAGTATTTT
NA	TRBV7-2	once	TRBJ2-7	CASSFGLAPEQYF	TGTGCCAGCAGCTTCGGGCTAGCTCCCGAGCAGTACTTC
NA	TRBV30	NA	TRBJ1-2	CALIGVADGYTF	TGTGCCTTAATCGGGGTTGCGGATGGCTACACCTTC